The 28 T cell receptor beta chains in this list originate from one sample, sequenced in a study of T cell responses to AZD1222 COVID-19 vaccine listed by TCRdb under 2021. Library preparation employed the immunoSEQ multiplex PCR assay. TCRdb holds this immuneACCESS table with in-frame rearrangements only. Some clones are missing; in checked studies, unresolved V genes explain under half, and the rest has no known cause. The sample profile shows about 84,000 clones; 87% of them were found once. Approximately 1.4% of the sample lies in the top ten. Interpreted using the paper, the time point label stands for: baseline before first vaccination. This material consisted of peripheral blood, taken on day 0 of AZD1222 vaccination. The receptors here all came from an adult in good health.

The rearrangement joins TRBV19 to TRBJ2-3; D possibly matches TRBD1 or TRBD2 (5 bases each). CDR3 length equals 17 residues. Trimming pared 4 bases from V and 6 bases from J, leaving 23 bases between. Per germline, CDR1 LNHDA and CDR2 SQIVND (reference sequence). The DNA of the CDR3 is TGTGCCAGTAGTACGCCCGAGGGGTTTCCTCCGGAGGATACGCAGTATTTT. This gives the protein CASSTPEGFPPEDTQYF.

The chain recombines TRBV3-1 (or the pseudogene TRBV3-2) with TRBJ2-3; unclear D gene. The CDR3 is 11 residues long. Looked up from germline, CDR1 is LGHDT and CDR2 is YNNKEL (reference sequence). The germline V and J ends were trimmed by 1 base and 6 bases, with 2 bases remaining between them. This CDR3 is CASSQGDTQYF. CDR3 in DNA: TGTGCCAGCAGCCAAGGGGATACGCAGTATTTT.

This rearrangement joins TRBV28 to TRBJ1-5; D gene uncertain. This CDR3 spans 14 amino acids. Germline CDR1 MDHEN, CDR2 SYDVKM. Between the trimmed V and J ends, which lost 6 bases and 0 bases, there was a span of 9 bases. Here the CDR3 DNA reads TGTGCCAGCAGGACTGACATTAGCAATCAGCCCCAGCATTTT. The encoded protein is CASRTDISNQPQHF.

The rearrangement links TRBV18 to TRBJ1-2; D unclear. Trimming removed 3 bases at V and 0 bases at J, with 11 bases between. The CDR3 length is 15 residues. Germline CDR1 is KGHSH and CDR2 is LQKENI. The CDR3 region is CASSPGPEANYGYTF. The DNA for the CDR3 is TGTGCCAGCTCACCGGGCCCCGAAGCTAACTATGGCTACACCTTC.

The chain couples TRBV6-6 to TRBJ1-1; TRBD1 matches at 10 bases. There are 16 residues in the CDR3. The germline CDR1 and CDR2 sequences are MNHNY and SVGAGI (reference sequence). V lost 6 bases, J lost 0 bases, and 7 bases stayed unmatched. The CDR3 sequence: CASSLGQGGMNTEAFF. CDR3 in DNA: TGTGCCAGCAGCCTCGGACAGGGGGGAATGAACACTGAAGCTTTCTTT.

The rearrangement links TRBV18 to TRBJ2-1, with 10 bases fitting TRBD2. The CDR3 consists of 15 residues. Germline-derived CDR1 and CDR2 are KGHSH and LQKENI. V trimming: 1 base; J trimming: 5 bases; junction bases outside the gene matches: 2. The CDR3 DNA sequence: TGTGCCAGCTCACCACTAGCGGGAGGCGACAATGAGCAGTTCTTC. Translated: CASSPLAGGDNEQFF.

The chain has TRBV7-9 and TRBJ2-1; TRBD2 aligns across 9 bases. Germline V lookup: CDR1 SEHNR, CDR2 FQNEAQ (reference sequence). Trimming cost V 5 bases and J 5 bases; bases outside gene matches: 4. This CDR3 has 14 amino acids. The CDR3 nucleotides are TGTGCCAGCAGCCGTAGGACTAGCGACAATGAGCAGTTCTTC. The encoded protein is CASSRRTSDNEQFF.

The genes are TRBV20-1 and TRBJ1-2; no clear D gene. The V end lost 3 bases, the J end lost 0 bases, and 14 bases lay between the germline ends. This CDR3 is 15 amino acids long. The germline gives CDR1 DFQATT, CDR2 SNEGSKA (reference sequence). CDR3 residues: CSASLGHQTNYGYTF. As DNA, the CDR3 is TGCAGTGCTAGTCTGGGCCATCAGACTAACTATGGCTACACCTTC.

This clone turned up a few times. The rearrangement links TRBV11-2 to TRBJ1-1; weak D call: TRBD1 (6 bases). V lost 4 bases and J lost 3, with 15 bases in between. The CDR3 is 15 amino acids. Germline CDR1 SGHAT, CDR2 FQNNGV. This CDR3 reads CASSSNTGMDTEAFF. As DNA, the CDR3 is TGTGCCAGCAGCTCCAACACAGGGATGGACACTGAAGCTTTCTTT.

The chain joins TRBV10-3 to TRBJ2-1; 11 positions agree with TRBD2. After removal of 6 bases from V and 7 bases from J, the junction contained 11 bases not matched to a gene. Germline CDR1 is ENHRY and CDR2 is SYGVKD. CDR3 size: 16 residues. The CDR3 DNA sequence: TGTGCCATCAGCAGCGTCCTAGCGGGAGGTCCAAATGAGCAGTTCTTC. The encoded protein is CAISSVLAGGPNEQFF.

This clone appeared once. V gene TRBV4-3 combines with J gene TRBJ1-2; D is uncertain. Germline V lookup: CDR1 LGHNA, CDR2 YSLEER. The CDR3 spans 16 residues. V dropped 0 bases and J dropped 8 bases, with 19 bases sitting between them. The CDR3 sequence: CASSQDIGPKLLGYTF. The DNA of the CDR3 is TGCGCCAGCAGCCAAGATATAGGACCGAAACTTCTCGGCTACACCTTC.

The chain has TRBV19 and TRBJ2-7; D is undetermined. In germline, CDR1 is LNHDA, CDR2 SQIVND (reference sequence). Trimming left V 11 bases short and J 3 bases short, with 20 bases between. The CDR3 contains 14 residues. The CDR3 nucleotides are TGTGCCTCAAAAGAGATTGACCCCTTCTACGAGCAGTACTTC. Amino acid sequence: CASKEIDPFYEQYF.

The gene calls are TRBV27 and TRBJ2-5; D possibly corresponds to TRBD1 (5 bases). The CDR3 length is 14 residues. V gave up 3 bases and J gave up 5 bases, with 13 bases separating them. Germline CDR1 and CDR2: MNHEY and SMNVEV (reference sequence). DNA of the CDR3: TGTGCCAGCAGTTTCCGGACATCTTGGGAGACCCAGTACTTC. Translated, it gives CASSFRTSWETQYF.

This chain uses TRBV20-1 with TRBJ1-1, with unresolved D. There are 12 residues in the CDR3. Looked up from germline, CDR1 is DFQATT and CDR2 is SNEGSKA (reference sequence). Trimming shortened V by 3 bases and J by 5 bases, and 10 bases separated the two germline ends. CDR3 in amino acids: CSASGSGTEAFF. Here the CDR3 DNA reads TGCAGTGCTAGTGGAAGCGGGACTGAAGCTTTCTTT.

The chain recombines TRBV30 with TRBJ1-3, with D hard to call. V gave up 4 bases and J gave up 0 bases, with 13 bases separating them. Germline loops: CDR1 GTSNPN, CDR2 SVGIG (reference sequence). The CDR3 is 15 residues long. The CDR3 loop is CAWTPWIGSGNTIYF. For the CDR3, the DNA is TGTGCCTGGACCCCATGGATAGGCTCTGGAAACACCATATATTTT.

The chain has TRBV7-9 and TRBJ2-3, with 13 bases fitting TRBD2. With 5 bases clipped from V and 4 bases from J, the junction kept 6 bases outside the gene matches. Germline CDR1 is SEHNR and CDR2 is FQNEAQ (reference sequence). The CDR3 consists of 16 residues. For the CDR3, the DNA is TGTGCCAGCAGCCCAGGACTAGCGGGAGCTGCAGATACGCAGTATTTT. It yields the protein CASSPGLAGAADTQYF.

The genes are TRBV18 and TRBJ1-1; D possibly corresponds to TRBD1 (5 bases). Deletions cut 3 bases from V and 3 bases from J, with 11 bases between. The CDR3 loop spans 14 amino acids. Germline V CDR1 and CDR2: KGHSH, LQKENI. The CDR3 DNA follows: TGTGCCAGCTCACCGTGGGACGGGGACACTGAAGCTTTCTTT. It yields the protein CASSPWDGDTEAFF.

The V gene is TRBV21-1, the J gene TRBJ2-7; the table gives TRBD1 as D, unverified against the DNA. TRBV21-1 has pseudogene status. The CDR3 length is 15 residues. The CDR3 here is CASSKGAPVGYEQYF. DNA of the CDR3: TGTGCCAGCAGCAAGGGGGCCCCGGTGGGCTACGAGCAGTACTTC.

The chain joins TRBV5-1 to TRBJ1-5; unclear D gene. The CDR3 has 16 residues. The germline gives CDR1 SGHRS, CDR2 YFSETQ. V lost 0 bases to trimming and J lost 0 bases, with 10 bases between them. The CDR3 DNA follows: TGCGCCAGCAGCTTGGCCGGTCCCAATAGCAATCAGCCCCAGCATTTT. Protein: CASSLAGPNSNQPQHF.

The rearrangement joins TRBV6-1 to TRBJ2-1, with D possibly TRBD2 on 6 matching bases. The CDR3 is 14 amino acids. Germline values: CDR1 MNHNS, CDR2 SASEGT. V was pared by 3 bases and J by 9 bases, with 15 bases between. The CDR3 sequence: CASSDEPGGSEQFF. CDR3 sequence (DNA): TGTGCCAGCAGTGATGAACCTGGGGGGAGTGAGCAGTTCTTC.

This clone is a singleton in its sample. The chain is built from TRBV10-3 and TRBJ1-2; D possibly corresponds to TRBD1 (6 bases). CDR3 length: 13 amino acids. Germline lookup yields CDR1 ENHRY and CDR2 SYGVKD. V dropped 10 bases and J dropped 2 bases, with 14 bases sitting between them. Written as DNA, the CDR3 is TGTGCCACGCAGGACAGCCGCAACTATGGCTACACCTTC. It codes for CATQDSRNYGYTF.

The chain recombines TRBV7-3 with TRBJ2-5; 10 bases are shared with TRBD2. The germline CDR1 and CDR2 sequences are SGHTA and FQGTGA. V was pared by 5 bases and J by 2 bases, with 5 bases of the junction left unmatched. There are 15 residues in the CDR3. CDR3 region: CASSPLAGRQETQYF. CDR3 nucleotides: TGTGCCAGCAGCCCACTAGCGGGACGTCAAGAGACCCAGTACTTC.

This clone appeared a few times. The chain is built from TRBV6-2 or TRBV6-3 and TRBJ2-2, with 10 bases lining up with TRBD1. CDR1 is MNHEY and CDR2 is SVGEGT in the germline V gene. V lost 5 bases to trimming and J lost 3 bases; unmatched junction nucleotides: 3. This CDR3 region has 15 residues. The CDR3 loop is CASSPGTGDTGELFF. CDR3 nucleotide sequence: TGTGCCAGCAGTCCCGGGACAGGGGACACCGGGGAGCTGTTTTTT.

The chain is built from TRBV5-1 and TRBJ1-1, with D tentatively TRBD1 (5 bases). V lost 3 bases to trimming and J lost 4 bases, with 10 bases between them. This CDR3 has 13 residues. Looked up from germline, CDR1 is SGHRS and CDR2 is YFSETQ. The CDR3 sequence: CASSSGWVTEAFF. The CDR3 DNA sequence: TGCGCCAGCAGCTCAGGGTGGGTCACTGAAGCTTTCTTT.

The chain's CDR3 is CASSIGMGTEAFF. CDR3 DNA: TGTGCCAGTAGTATAGGCATGGGGACTGAAGCTTTCTTT. This chain joins TRBV19 and TRBJ1-1; no reliable D call. Trimming left V 1 base short and J 5 bases short, with 8 bases between. The germline V gene encodes CDR1 LNHDA and CDR2 SQIVND (reference sequence). The CDR3 spans 13 residues.

V is TRBV27 and J is TRBJ2-7; the D gene is possibly TRBD1 (6 bases). This CDR3 has 18 amino acids. The germline V and J ends were trimmed by 2 bases and 4 bases, with 24 bases remaining between them. Germline V gives CDR1 MNHEY, CDR2 SMNVEV (reference sequence). CDR3 bases: TGTGCCAGCAGTTTAACAACCCCCCCAACAGGGTTCAGATACGAGCAGTACTTC. It codes for CASSLTTPPTGFRYEQYF.

The CDR3 sequence is CASSSSNEQFF. CDR3 DNA: TGTGCCAGCAGCAGCTCCAATGAGCAGTTCTTC. V is TRBV12-3 or TRBV12-4 and J is TRBJ2-1; D gene ambiguous. With 6 bases removed from V and 6 bases from J, the gap between germline ends came to 6 bases. The CDR3 runs 11 residues.

The J gene is TRBJ2-2, the V gene TRBV30; maybe TRBD2 (5 bases). CDR1 is GTSNPN, CDR2 SVGIG, per germline (reference sequence). V was cut by 0 bases and J by 5 bases, with 13 bases left in between. The CDR3 is 15 residues long. The CDR3 spells CAWSVLADSTGELFF. The CDR3 DNA is TGTGCCTGGAGTGTCCTAGCTGATAGTACCGGGGAGCTGTTTTTT.